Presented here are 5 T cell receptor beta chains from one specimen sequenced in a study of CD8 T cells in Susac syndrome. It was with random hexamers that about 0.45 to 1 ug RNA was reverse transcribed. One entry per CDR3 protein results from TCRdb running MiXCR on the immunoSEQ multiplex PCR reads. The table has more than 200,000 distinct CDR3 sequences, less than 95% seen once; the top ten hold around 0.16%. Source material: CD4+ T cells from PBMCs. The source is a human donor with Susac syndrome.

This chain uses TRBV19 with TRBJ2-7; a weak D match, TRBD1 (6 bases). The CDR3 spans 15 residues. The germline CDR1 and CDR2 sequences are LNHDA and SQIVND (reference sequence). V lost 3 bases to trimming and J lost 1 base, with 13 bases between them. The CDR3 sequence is CASSIYGGQSYEQYF. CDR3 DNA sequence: TGTGCCAGTAGTATTTATGGCGGACAGTCCTACGAGCAGTACTTC.

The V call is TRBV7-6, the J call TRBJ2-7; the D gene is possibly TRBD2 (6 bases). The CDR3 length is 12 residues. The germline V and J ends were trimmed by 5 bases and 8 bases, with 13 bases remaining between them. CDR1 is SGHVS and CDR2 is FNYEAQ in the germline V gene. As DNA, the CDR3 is TGTGCCAGCAGCCAAACTAGCTCAAAGCAGTACTTC. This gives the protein CASSQTSSKQYF.

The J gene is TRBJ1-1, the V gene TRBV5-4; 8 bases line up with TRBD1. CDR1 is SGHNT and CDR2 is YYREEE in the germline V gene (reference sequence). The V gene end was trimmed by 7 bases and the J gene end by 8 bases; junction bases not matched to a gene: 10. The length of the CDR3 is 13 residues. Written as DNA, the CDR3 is TGTGCCAGCGCGAACTCAAGGGACAGGGAAGCTTTCTTT. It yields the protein CASANSRDREAFF.

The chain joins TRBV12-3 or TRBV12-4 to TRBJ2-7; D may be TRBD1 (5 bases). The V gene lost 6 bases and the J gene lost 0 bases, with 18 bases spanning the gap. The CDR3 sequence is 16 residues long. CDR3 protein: CASSDSGKRSSYEQYF. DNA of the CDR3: TGTGCCAGCAGCGATTCAGGGAAGAGGAGCTCCTACGAGCAGTACTTC.

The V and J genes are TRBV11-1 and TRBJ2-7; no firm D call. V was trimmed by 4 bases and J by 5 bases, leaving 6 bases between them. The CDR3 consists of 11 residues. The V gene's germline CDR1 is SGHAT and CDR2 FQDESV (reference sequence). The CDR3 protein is CASSSWDEQYF. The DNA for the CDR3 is TGTGCCAGCAGCTCCTGGGACGAGCAGTACTTC.